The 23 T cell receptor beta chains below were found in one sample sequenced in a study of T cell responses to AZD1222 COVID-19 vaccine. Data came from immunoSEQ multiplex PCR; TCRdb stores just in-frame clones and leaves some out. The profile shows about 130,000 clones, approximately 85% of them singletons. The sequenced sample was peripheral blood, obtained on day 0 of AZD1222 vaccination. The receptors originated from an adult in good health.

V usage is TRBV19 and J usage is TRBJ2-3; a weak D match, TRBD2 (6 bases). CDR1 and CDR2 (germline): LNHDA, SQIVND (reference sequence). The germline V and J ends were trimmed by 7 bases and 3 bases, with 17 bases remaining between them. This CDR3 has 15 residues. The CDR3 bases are TGTGCCAGTACCCTTTTGGGGCGGGGTACAGATACGCAGTATTTT. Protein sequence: CASTLLGRGTDTQYF.

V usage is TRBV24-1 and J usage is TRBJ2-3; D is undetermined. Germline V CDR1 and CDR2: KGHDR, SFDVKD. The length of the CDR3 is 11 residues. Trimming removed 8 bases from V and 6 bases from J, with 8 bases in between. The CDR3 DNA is TGTGCCACCACCCTGGGCGATACGCAGTATTTT. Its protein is CATTLGDTQYF.

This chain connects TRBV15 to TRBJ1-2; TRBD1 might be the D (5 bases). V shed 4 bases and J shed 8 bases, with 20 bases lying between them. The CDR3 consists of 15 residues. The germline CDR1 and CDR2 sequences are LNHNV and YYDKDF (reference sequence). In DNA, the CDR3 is TGTGCCACCAGCAAACTCCGGGACGTCTCTTCAGGCTACACCTTC. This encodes CATSKLRDVSSGYTF.

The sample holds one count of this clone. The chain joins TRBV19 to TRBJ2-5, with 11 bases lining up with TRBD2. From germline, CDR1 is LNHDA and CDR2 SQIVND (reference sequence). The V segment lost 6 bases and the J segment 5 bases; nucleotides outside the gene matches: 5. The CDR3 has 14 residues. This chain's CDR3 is CASRASGGRETQYF. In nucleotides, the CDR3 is TGTGCCAGTAGGGCTAGCGGGGGGCGGGAGACCCAGTACTTC.

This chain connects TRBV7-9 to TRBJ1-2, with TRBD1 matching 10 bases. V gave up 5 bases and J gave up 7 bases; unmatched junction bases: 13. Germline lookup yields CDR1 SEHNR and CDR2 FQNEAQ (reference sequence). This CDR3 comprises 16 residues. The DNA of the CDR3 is TGTGCCAGCAGCCCGCCGGTGACAGGGGGCCTAGGTGGCTACACCTTC. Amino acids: CASSPPVTGGLGGYTF.

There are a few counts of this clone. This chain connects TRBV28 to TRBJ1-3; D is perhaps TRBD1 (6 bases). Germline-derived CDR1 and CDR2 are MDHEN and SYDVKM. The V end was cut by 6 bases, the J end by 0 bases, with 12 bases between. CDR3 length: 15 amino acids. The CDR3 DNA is TGTGCCAGCAGCCTCGGACAGCTCTCTGGAAACACCATATATTTT. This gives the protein CASSLGQLSGNTIYF.

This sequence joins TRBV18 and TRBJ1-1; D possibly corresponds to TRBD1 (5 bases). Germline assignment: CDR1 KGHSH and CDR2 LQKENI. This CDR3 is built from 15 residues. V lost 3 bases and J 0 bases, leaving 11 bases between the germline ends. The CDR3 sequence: CASSPFDSLNTEAFF. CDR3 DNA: TGTGCCAGCTCACCCTTCGACAGTCTGAACACTGAAGCTTTCTTT.

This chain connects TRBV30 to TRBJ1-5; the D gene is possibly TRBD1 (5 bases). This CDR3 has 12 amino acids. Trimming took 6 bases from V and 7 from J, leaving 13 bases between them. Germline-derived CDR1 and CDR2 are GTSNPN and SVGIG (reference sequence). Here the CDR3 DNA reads TGTGCCTGCCGAAGGGGTAGCCAGCCCCAGCATTTT. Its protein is CACRRGSQPQHF.

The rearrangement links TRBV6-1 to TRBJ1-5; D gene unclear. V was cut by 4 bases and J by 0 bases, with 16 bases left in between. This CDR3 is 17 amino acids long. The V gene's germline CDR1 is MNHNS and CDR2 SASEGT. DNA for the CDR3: TGTGCCAGCAGTGGCCAACTGTGGGGATATAGCAATCAGCCCCAGCATTTT. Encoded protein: CASSGQLWGYSNQPQHF.

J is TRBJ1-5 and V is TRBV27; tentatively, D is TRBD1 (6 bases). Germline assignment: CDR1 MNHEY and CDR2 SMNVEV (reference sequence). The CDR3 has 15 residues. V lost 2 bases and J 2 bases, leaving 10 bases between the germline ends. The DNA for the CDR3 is TGTGCCAGCAGTTTAAACAGGGCGGGCAATCAGCCCCAGCATTTT. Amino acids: CASSLNRAGNQPQHF.

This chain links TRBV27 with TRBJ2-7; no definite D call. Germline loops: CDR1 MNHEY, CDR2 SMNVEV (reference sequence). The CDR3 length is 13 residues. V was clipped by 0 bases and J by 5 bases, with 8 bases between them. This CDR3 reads CASSLSPWNEQYF. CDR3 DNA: TGTGCCAGCAGTTTATCCCCCTGGAACGAGCAGTACTTC.

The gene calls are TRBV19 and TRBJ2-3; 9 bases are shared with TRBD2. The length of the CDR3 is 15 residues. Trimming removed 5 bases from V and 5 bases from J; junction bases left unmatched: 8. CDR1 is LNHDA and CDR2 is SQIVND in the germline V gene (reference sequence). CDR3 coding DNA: TGTGCCAGTAGTCTGCGGGAGGGCCGGGGAGATACGCAGTATTTT. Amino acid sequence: CASSLREGRGDTQYF.

The CDR3, as DNA: TGTGCCAGCAGCGAGCCGGGGGCCGGGAATGAGCAGTTCTTC. It codes for CASSEPGAGNEQFF. V is TRBV5-8 and J is TRBJ2-1, with D tentatively TRBD1 or TRBD2 (6 bases each). The CDR3 has 14 residues. Trimming pared 4 bases from V and 7 bases from J, leaving 15 bases between. In germline, CDR1 is SGHTS, CDR2 YDEGEE.

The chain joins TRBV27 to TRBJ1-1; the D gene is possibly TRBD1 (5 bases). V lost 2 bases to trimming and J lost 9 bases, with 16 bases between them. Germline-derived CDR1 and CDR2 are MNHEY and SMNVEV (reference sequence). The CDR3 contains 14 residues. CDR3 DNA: TGTGCCAGCAGTTTAGGAGGGGCGGGGGAGAAAGCTTTCTTT. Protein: CASSLGGAGEKAFF.

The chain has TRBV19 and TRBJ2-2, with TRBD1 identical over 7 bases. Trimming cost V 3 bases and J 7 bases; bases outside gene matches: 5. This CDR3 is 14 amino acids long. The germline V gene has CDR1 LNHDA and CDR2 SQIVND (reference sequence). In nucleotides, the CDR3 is TGTGCCAGTAGTATTACAGGGGTGGGCGGGGAGCTGTTTTTT. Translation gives CASSITGVGGELFF.

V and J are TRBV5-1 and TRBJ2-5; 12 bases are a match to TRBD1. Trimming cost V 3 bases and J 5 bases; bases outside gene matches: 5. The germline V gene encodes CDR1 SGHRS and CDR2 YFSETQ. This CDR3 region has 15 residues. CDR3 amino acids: CASSSGTGGRETQYF. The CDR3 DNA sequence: TGCGCCAGCAGCTCCGGGACAGGGGGCAGGGAGACCCAGTACTTC.

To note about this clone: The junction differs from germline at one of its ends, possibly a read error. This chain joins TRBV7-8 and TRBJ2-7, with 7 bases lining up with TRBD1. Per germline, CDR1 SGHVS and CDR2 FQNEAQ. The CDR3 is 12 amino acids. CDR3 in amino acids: CASSPRTGQPIF. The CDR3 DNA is TGTGCCAGCAGCCCCCGCACGGGACAGCCAATCTTC.

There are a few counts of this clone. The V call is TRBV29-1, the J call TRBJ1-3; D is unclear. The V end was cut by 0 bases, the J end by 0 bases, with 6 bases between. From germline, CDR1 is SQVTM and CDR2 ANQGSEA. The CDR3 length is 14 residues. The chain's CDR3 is CSVEDSFSGNTIYF. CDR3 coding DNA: TGCAGCGTTGAAGACTCTTTCTCTGGAAACACCATATATTTT.

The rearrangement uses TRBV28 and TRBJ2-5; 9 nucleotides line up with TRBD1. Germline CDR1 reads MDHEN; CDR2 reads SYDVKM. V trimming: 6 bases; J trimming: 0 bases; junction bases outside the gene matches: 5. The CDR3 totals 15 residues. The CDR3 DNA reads TGTGCCAGCAGCCAGACAGGGGGTAACCAAGAGACCCAGTACTTC. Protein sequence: CASSQTGGNQETQYF.

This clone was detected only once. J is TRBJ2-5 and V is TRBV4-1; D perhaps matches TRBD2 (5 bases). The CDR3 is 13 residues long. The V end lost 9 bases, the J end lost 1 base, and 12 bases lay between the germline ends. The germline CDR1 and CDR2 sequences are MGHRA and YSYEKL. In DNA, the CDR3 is TGCGCCAGTTCCAGCGGACTCCAAGAGACCCAGTACTTC. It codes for CASSSGLQETQYF.

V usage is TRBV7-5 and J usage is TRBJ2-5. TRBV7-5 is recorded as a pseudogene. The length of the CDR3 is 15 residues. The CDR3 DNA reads TGTGCCAGAAGCTTAGCGCCTGTTGTACAAGAGACCCAGTACTTC. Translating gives CARSLAPVVQETQYF.

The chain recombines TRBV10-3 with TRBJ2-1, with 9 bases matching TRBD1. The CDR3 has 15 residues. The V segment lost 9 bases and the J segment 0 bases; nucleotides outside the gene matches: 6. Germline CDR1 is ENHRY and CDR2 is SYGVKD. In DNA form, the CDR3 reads TGTGCCATATCCGGGACAGGGCTCTCCTACAATGAGCAGTTCTTC. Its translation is CAISGTGLSYNEQFF.

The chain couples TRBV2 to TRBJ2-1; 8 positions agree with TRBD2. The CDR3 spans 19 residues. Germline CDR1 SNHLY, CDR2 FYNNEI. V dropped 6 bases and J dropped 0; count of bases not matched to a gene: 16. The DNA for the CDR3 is TGTGCCAGCAGGGACCCGGTTACTAGCGGCCCTAGCTCCTACAATGAGCAGTTCTTC. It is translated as CASRDPVTSGPSSYNEQFF.